Listed below are T cell receptor beta chains from one sample, sequenced in a study of OX40 agonist ivuxolimab in advanced cancers. Data came from immunoSEQ multiplex PCR; TCRdb stores just in-frame clones and leaves some out. Altogether tens of thousands of clones are present, roughly 88% being singletons, with the ten largest covering roughly 18%. Sequenced here: CD4+ or CD8+ T cells sorted from blood, sampled in a trial of the OX40 agonist ivuxolimab. The origin of the receptors is an adult with an advanced solid tumor such as melanoma, head and neck, liver or kidney cancer. CDR3s include the opening cysteine and the closing phenylalanine or tryptophan. Each record gives: D gene, J gene, clone size, V gene, CDR3 protein, CDR3 DNA. D genes are given only for firm matches. Expanded clones get a size class; other rows say once, few or many, or leave the size out.

D: .; J: TRBJ1-4; size: .; V: TRBV5-6; CDR3: CASSFGITNEKLFF; DNA: TGTGCCAGCAGCTTCGGGATAACTAATGAAAAACTGTTTTTT
D: .; J: TRBJ1-1; size: .; V: TRBV19; CDR3: CASSPDGNTEAFF; DNA: TGTGCCAGTAGCCCGGACGGGAACACTGAAGCTTTCTTT
D: TRBD1; J: TRBJ1-5; size: .; V: TRBV19; CDR3: CASSRDSLNQPQHF; DNA: TGTGCCAGTAGCCGGGACAGCCTCAATCAGCCCCAGCATTTT
D: .; J: TRBJ1-2; size: .; V: TRBV6-4; CDR3: CASSPKTGAAYGYTF; DNA: TGTGCCAGCAGCCCAAAAACCGGGGCCGCCTATGGCTACACCTTC
D: .; J: TRBJ2-1; size: .; V: TRBV4-1; CDR3: CASSGAAYNEQFF; DNA: TGCGCCAGCAGCGGGGCAGCCTACAATGAGCAGTTCTTC
D: .; J: TRBJ2-5; size: .; V: TRBV7-2; CDR3: CASSRARLGGETQYF; DNA: TGTGCCAGCAGCCGAGCCCGACTAGGAGGGGAGACCCAGTACTTC
D: .; J: TRBJ1-2; size: .; V: TRBV19; CDR3: CATTDSWNYGYTF; DNA: TGTGCCACCACGGACAGTTGGAACTATGGCTACACCTTC
D: .; J: TRBJ1-1; size: .; V: TRBV25-1; CDR3: CASSGRPREAFF; DNA: TGTGCCAGCAGTGGAAGACCCAGGGAAGCTTTCTTT
D: .; J: TRBJ2-2; size: .; V: TRBV27; CDR3: CASSLTGMVGASGELFF; DNA: TGTGCCAGCAGTTTAACCGGGATGGTGGGGGCTTCCGGGGAGCTGTTTTTT
D: .; J: TRBJ1-5; size: .; V: TRBV18; CDR3: CASSPLRPSRGLNQPQHF; DNA: TGTGCCAGCTCACCACTTCGACCTTCCCGGGGGCTCAATCAGCCCCAGCATTTT
D: TRBD2; J: TRBJ2-1; size: once; V: TRBV2; CDR3: CARGLAGGVAYNEQFF; DNA: TGTGCCAGAGGACTAGCGGGGGGAGTAGCCTACAATGAGCAGTTCTTC
D: .; J: TRBJ2-6; size: .; V: TRBV27; CDR3: CASSLSGANVLTF; DNA: TGTGCCAGCAGTTTATCTGGGGCCAACGTCCTGACTTTC
D: .; J: TRBJ2-6; size: .; V: TRBV5-5; CDR3: CASLGTGANVLTF; DNA: TGTGCCAGCCTAGGTACCGGGGCCAACGTCCTGACTTTC
D: .; J: TRBJ1-5; size: .; V: TRBV27; CDR3: CASSLAAGAHQPQHF; DNA: TGTGCCAGCAGTTTGGCTGCAGGGGCGCATCAGCCCCAGCATTTT